The 28 T cell receptor beta chains listed next were all sequenced from one sample in a study of beta chain features in type 1 diabetes. The whole isolated RNA underwent reverse transcription, so sequencing captured expressed TCRB transcripts. Sequencing used immunoSEQ multiplex PCR; TCRdb keeps in-frame clones, though not all of them. The table records about 900,000 clones, about 17% of them present only once. Source material: naive CD4+ T cells from blood. The receptors come from a woman aged 18-29 years in good health.

This rearrangement joins TRBV11-2 to TRBJ2-7; no clear D. Germline V gene data show CDR1 as SGHAT and CDR2 as FQNNGV. The germline V and J ends were trimmed by 5 bases and 6 bases, with 14 bases remaining between them. The CDR3 has 13 residues. CDR3 sequence (DNA): TGTGCCAGCAGCGCAGCCGCCAGCAGCGAGCAGTACTTC. This sequence encodes CASSAAASSEQYF.

The chain combines TRBV11-1 with TRBJ2-7, with unresolved D. Germline values: CDR1 SGHAT, CDR2 FQDESV (reference sequence). The CDR3 runs 13 residues. The V end lost 1 base, the J end lost 6 bases, and 10 bases lay between the germline ends. DNA for the CDR3: TGTGCCAGCAGCTTAGGACCTCCTCGCGAGCAGTACTTC. Translating it yields CASSLGPPREQYF.

The sample holds a few counts of this clone. Here the CDR3 DNA reads TGTGCCAGCAGTTACCGTCGGACTAGCGGGAGAAATGAGCAGTTCTTC. This gives the protein CASSYRRTSGRNEQFF. The chain recombines TRBV6-5 with TRBJ2-1; 13 bases are shared with TRBD2. The CDR3 loop spans 16 amino acids. CDR1 MNHEY and CDR2 SVGAGI come from the germline V gene. Losses at the gene ends were 2 bases for V and 7 bases for J; bases not matched to a gene: 5.

The table lists this clone with a few counts. This chain links TRBV5-1 with TRBJ2-3, with 7 bases aligning to TRBD1. With 0 bases clipped from V and 4 bases from J, the junction kept 8 bases outside the gene matches. The CDR3 has 16 residues. The V gene's germline CDR1 is SGHRS and CDR2 YFSETQ. CDR3 region: CASSLAPLTGSDTQYF. The CDR3 DNA reads TGCGCCAGCAGCTTGGCCCCTCTGACAGGGTCAGATACGCAGTATTTT. Based on the CDR3 plus reference TRBV5-1 and TRBJ2-3, the full variable domain is KAGVTQTPRYLIKTRGQQVTLSCSPISGHRSVSWYQQTPGQGLQFLFEYFSETQRNKGNFPGRFSGRQFSNSRSEMNVSTLELGDSALYLCASSLAPLTGSDTQYFGPGTRLTVL.

The chain links TRBV27 to TRBJ1-2, with D unresolved. Germline CDR1 is MNHEY and CDR2 is SMNVEV (reference sequence). The V gene lost 0 bases and the J gene lost 0 bases, with 11 bases spanning the gap. There are 16 residues in the CDR3. The CDR3 here is CASSLSLEGANYGYTF. The DNA for the CDR3 is TGTGCCAGCAGTTTATCGCTGGAGGGAGCTAACTATGGCTACACCTTC.

The rearrangement uses TRBV12-5 and TRBJ2-3; 10 bases are shared with TRBD2. Germline loops: CDR1 LGHNT, CDR2 FRNRAP. V gave up 6 bases and J gave up 7 bases; unmatched junction bases: 7. The CDR3 is made up of 14 amino acids. DNA for the CDR3: TGTGCTAGTGGAACAGCGGGAGGGCTGAATACGCAGTATTTT. Encoded protein: CASGTAGGLNTQYF.

The chain joins TRBV7-2 to TRBJ2-4; a weak D match, TRBD2 (5 bases). CDR3 length: 14 amino acids. The germline V and J ends were trimmed by 1 base and 8 bases, with 12 bases remaining between them. The germline gives CDR1 SGHTA, CDR2 FQGNSA. The CDR3 coding sequence is TGTGCCAGCAGCTTAGGGCCGGGAAGTGACATTCAGTACTTC. Encoded protein: CASSLGPGSDIQYF.

This chain links TRBV4-3 with TRBJ2-7; 8 nucleotides line up with TRBD1. Germline V gene lookup returns CDR1 LGHNA and CDR2 YSLEER. Unmatched junction bases numbered 12, after V lost 4 bases and J lost 4 bases. The CDR3 spans 16 residues. The CDR3 region has the DNA TGCGCCAGCAGCCGCGAGTTTAGGACAGGGCTTTACGAGCAGTACTTC. It codes for CASSREFRTGLYEQYF.

This clone came up a few times. This chain uses TRBV7-2 with TRBJ1-4; 7 bases align to TRBD1. The CDR3 consists of 14 residues. Germline assignment: CDR1 SGHTA and CDR2 FQGNSA. The ends lost 5 bases at V and 5 bases at J; junction bases unmatched: 5. CDR3 nucleotide sequence: TGTGCCAGCAGCCCCAGACAGGGAAATGAAAAACTGTTTTTT. Translated: CASSPRQGNEKLFF.

The table lists this clone with a few counts. The gene calls are TRBV7-9 and TRBJ2-2; 7 bases are shared with TRBD2. V lost 4 bases to trimming and J lost 0 bases; unmatched junction nucleotides: 5. The CDR3 sequence is 16 residues long. The germline gives CDR1 SEHNR, CDR2 FQNEAQ (reference sequence). CDR3 bases: TGTGCCAGCAGCTCCCCGGCGGGGGCGAACACCGGGGAGCTGTTTTTT. This translates into CASSSPAGANTGELFF. The variable domain in full, with the rest retrieved from reference TRBV7-9 and TRBJ2-2, is DTGVSQNPRHKITKRGQNVTFRCDPISEHNRLYWYRQTLGQGPEFLTYFQNEAQLEKSRLLSDRFSAERPKGSFSTLEIQRTEQGDSAMYLCASSSPAGANTGELFFGEGSRLTVL.

V usage is TRBV29-1 and J usage is TRBJ2-7, with TRBD2 identical over 7 bases. Germline loops: CDR1 SQVTM, CDR2 ANQGSEA. This CDR3 has 14 amino acids. The CDR3 DNA sequence: TGCAGTATCTCGATCGGGGGGAGCTCCTACGAGCAGTACTTC. It encodes CSISIGGSSYEQYF.

The rearrangement uses TRBV5-4 and TRBJ2-1; 9 positions agree with TRBD1. CDR3 length: 15 amino acids. Germline CDR1 reads SGHNT; CDR2 reads YYREEE (reference sequence). V gave up 4 bases and J gave up 2 bases; unmatched junction bases: 4. The CDR3: CASSKDRGTYNEQFF. CDR3 nucleotide sequence: TGTGCCAGCAGCAAGGACAGGGGAACCTACAATGAGCAGTTCTTC. Variable domain in full (rest from reference TRBV5-4 and TRBJ2-1): ETGVTQSPTHLIKTRGQQVTLRCSSQSGHNTVSWYQQALGQGPQFIFQYYREEENGRGNFPPRFSGLQFPNYSSELNVNALELDDSALYLCASSKDRGTYNEQFFGPGTRLTVL.

V gene TRBV29-1 combines with J gene TRBJ2-1; weak D call: TRBD1 (5 bases). Germline assignment: CDR1 SQVTM and CDR2 ANQGSEA. The CDR3 spans 10 residues. V was shortened by 7 bases and J by 8 bases, with 9 bases between the two germline ends. The CDR3 coding sequence is TGCAGCGAAGGGGCGCATGAGCAGTTCTTC. It encodes CSEGAHEQFF.

This chain uses TRBV28 with TRBJ2-5, with D tentatively TRBD2 (7 bases). There are 16 residues in the CDR3. Germline V CDR1 and CDR2: MDHEN, SYDVKM. V was pared by 6 bases and J by 5 bases, with 22 bases between. The CDR3 loop is CASSFFRGGLWETQYF. In nucleotides, the CDR3 is TGTGCCAGCAGCTTCTTCCGAGGGGGACTATGGGAGACCCAGTACTTC.

The chain combines TRBV6-5 with TRBJ2-4, with TRBD2 matching over 11 bases. CDR3 length equals 16 residues. Unmatched junction bases numbered 10, after V lost 4 bases and J lost 8 bases. CDR1 MNHEY and CDR2 SVGAGI come from the germline V gene. As DNA, the CDR3 is TGTGCCAGCAGTTCCCTCGGACTAGCGGGCAAGTACATTCAGTACTTC. Amino acid sequence: CASSSLGLAGKYIQYF.

This clone appeared a few times. The gene calls are TRBV28 and TRBJ2-1, with D perhaps matching TRBD2 (5 bases). This CDR3 has 18 residues. The germline V gene has CDR1 MDHEN and CDR2 SYDVKM. Trimming cost V 4 bases and J 1 base, with 20 bases left between them. Written as DNA, the CDR3 is TGTGCCAGCAGTTCCTTCCCTCGTCGGCGGGTATCCTACAATGAGCAGTTCTTC. It yields the protein CASSSFPRRRVSYNEQFF.

The V and J genes are TRBV19 and TRBJ1-5; no clear D gene. The length of the CDR3 is 17 residues. Per germline, CDR1 LNHDA and CDR2 SQIVND (reference sequence). The V and J ends lost 3 bases and 7 bases respectively, with 22 bases between them. The CDR3 loop is CASSIGDLRVRKQPQHF. The DNA for the CDR3 is TGTGCCAGTAGTATTGGAGATTTGAGGGTTAGAAAGCAGCCCCAGCATTTT.

V and J are TRBV5-1 and TRBJ2-5; TRBD2 matches at 13 bases. Germline V lookup: CDR1 SGHRS, CDR2 YFSETQ. V was clipped by 0 bases and J by 3 bases; unmatched bases: 5. The CDR3 has 17 residues. CDR3 nucleotides: TGCGCCAGCAGCTTGGGACTAGCGGGAGGAGTAGAAGAGACCCAGTACTTC. It yields the protein CASSLGLAGGVEETQYF.

This clone has just a few counts. The rearrangement links TRBV4-3 to TRBJ2-7; TRBD1 matches at 7 bases. Germline V lookup: CDR1 LGHNA, CDR2 YSLEER. The CDR3 sequence is 15 residues long. Trimming removed 2 bases from V and 2 bases from J; junction bases left unmatched: 6. This CDR3 reads CASSQQTGSTYEQYF. For the CDR3, the DNA is TGCGCCAGCAGCCAACAGACAGGGAGTACCTACGAGCAGTACTTC.

The chain recombines TRBV6-5 with TRBJ1-2; a weak D match, TRBD1 (6 bases). CDR1 and CDR2 from the germline V gene are MNHEY and SVGAGI. V was clipped by 10 bases and J by 8 bases, with 23 bases between them. This CDR3 is 14 amino acids long. CDR3 residues: CATLGLGGGFGYTF. The DNA of the CDR3 is TGTGCCACCCTAGGACTAGGGGGGGGCTTCGGCTACACCTTC.

This clone was seen a few times. The CDR3 reads CASSQAMSSGQGRETQYF. The CDR3 DNA sequence: TGTGCCAGCAGCCAAGCGATGTCATCGGGACAGGGGAGAGAGACCCAGTACTTC. This chain connects TRBV4-2 to TRBJ2-5, with 10 bases fitting TRBD1. The CDR3 totals 18 residues. V gave up 1 base and J gave up 4 bases; unmatched junction bases: 12. Germline lookup yields CDR1 LGHNA and CDR2 YNFKEQ.

The chain recombines TRBV18 with TRBJ2-1, with 8 bases that match TRBD2. CDR1 and CDR2 from the germline V gene are KGHSH and LQKENI. There are 16 residues in the CDR3. After removal of 3 bases from V and 2 bases from J, the junction contained 6 bases not matched to a gene. The CDR3: CASSPTKLAAYNEQFF. DNA for the CDR3: TGTGCCAGCTCACCCACGAAACTAGCGGCCTACAATGAGCAGTTCTTC. The full variable domain, completed using reference TRBV18 and TRBJ2-1, is NAGVMQNPRHLVRRRGQEARLRCSPMKGHSHVYWYRQLPEEGLKFMVYLQKENIIDESGMPKERFSAEFPKEGPSILRIQQVVRGDSAAYFCASSPTKLAAYNEQFFGPGTRLTVL.

The rearrangement links TRBV4-2 to TRBJ2-7; D is undetermined. Germline V gene lookup returns CDR1 LGHNA and CDR2 YNFKEQ. V was pared by 0 bases and J by 3 bases, with 12 bases between. CDR3 size: 15 residues. CDR3: CASSQETPDIYEQYF. The CDR3, as DNA: TGTGCCAGCAGCCAAGAAACCCCAGACATCTACGAGCAGTACTTC.

The chain employs TRBV7-9 and TRBJ2-3; no definite D call. V lost 5 bases, J lost 1 base, and 10 bases lay in between. Per the germline V gene, CDR1 is SEHNR and CDR2 is FQNEAQ (reference sequence). CDR3 length equals 14 residues. CDR3 amino acids: CASSPPPGTDTQYF. CDR3 DNA sequence: TGTGCCAGCAGCCCACCCCCGGGCACAGATACGCAGTATTTT.

This clone occurred a few times. The chain has TRBV27 and TRBJ1-3; TRBD1 might be the D (6 bases). Deletions cut 6 bases from V and 0 bases from J, with 6 bases between. Germline loops: CDR1 MNHEY, CDR2 SMNVEV (reference sequence). The CDR3 sequence is 13 residues long. CDR3 sequence reads: CASRDSSGNTIYF. CDR3 DNA: TGTGCCAGCAGGGACAGCTCTGGAAACACCATATATTTT.

As to this clone: Other DNA sequences within the sample encode an identical CDR3. This rearrangement joins TRBV6-5 to TRBJ1-1, with D maybe TRBD1 (6 bases). The germline gives CDR1 MNHEY, CDR2 SVGAGI. This CDR3 is 13 amino acids long. Trimming left V 2 bases short and J 4 bases short, with 8 bases between. The CDR3 is CASSYSRGTEAFF. Written as DNA, the CDR3 is TGTGCCAGCAGTTACAGCAGGGGCACTGAAGCTTTCTTT.

The gene calls are TRBV21-1 and TRBJ2-7. TRBV21-1 is assigned pseudogene status. The CDR3 extends over 14 amino acids. CDR3 nucleotide sequence: TGTGCCCCCCGAGTGAGAGGGGCGGATTACGAGCAGTACTTC. It encodes CAPRVRGADYEQYF.

This chain links TRBV5-8 with TRBJ2-7, with 12 nucleotides matching TRBD2. With V trimmed by 5 bases and J by 0 bases, 9 bases remained unmatched. The CDR3 spans 17 residues. Per the germline V gene, CDR1 is SGHTS and CDR2 is YDEGEE. The CDR3 protein is CASSYTSGRLFSYEQYF. The DNA of the CDR3 is TGTGCCAGCAGTTATACTAGCGGGAGGTTGTTCTCCTACGAGCAGTACTTC. Full variable domain (remainder filled in from reference TRBV5-8 and TRBJ2-7): EAGVTQSPTHLIKTRGQQATLRCSPISGHTSVYWYQQALGLGLQFLLWYDEGEERNRGNFPPRFSGRQFPNYSSELNVNALELEDSALYLCASSYTSGRLFSYEQYFGPGTRLTVT.